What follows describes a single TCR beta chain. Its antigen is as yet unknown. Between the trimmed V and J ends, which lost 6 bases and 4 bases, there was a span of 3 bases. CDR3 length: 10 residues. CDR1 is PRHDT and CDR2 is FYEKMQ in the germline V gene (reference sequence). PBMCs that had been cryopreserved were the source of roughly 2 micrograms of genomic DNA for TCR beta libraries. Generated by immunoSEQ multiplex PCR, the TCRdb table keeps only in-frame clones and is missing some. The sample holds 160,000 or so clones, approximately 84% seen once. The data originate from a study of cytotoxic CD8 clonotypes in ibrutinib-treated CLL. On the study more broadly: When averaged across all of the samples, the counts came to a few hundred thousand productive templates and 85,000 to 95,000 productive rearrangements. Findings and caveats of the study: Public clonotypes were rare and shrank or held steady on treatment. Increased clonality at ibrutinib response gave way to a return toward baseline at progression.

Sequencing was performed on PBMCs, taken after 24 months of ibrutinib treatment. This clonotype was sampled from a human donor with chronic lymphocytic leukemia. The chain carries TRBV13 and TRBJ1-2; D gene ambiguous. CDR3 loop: CASSSYGYTF. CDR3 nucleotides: TGTGCCAGCAGTAGCTATGGCTACACCTTC.